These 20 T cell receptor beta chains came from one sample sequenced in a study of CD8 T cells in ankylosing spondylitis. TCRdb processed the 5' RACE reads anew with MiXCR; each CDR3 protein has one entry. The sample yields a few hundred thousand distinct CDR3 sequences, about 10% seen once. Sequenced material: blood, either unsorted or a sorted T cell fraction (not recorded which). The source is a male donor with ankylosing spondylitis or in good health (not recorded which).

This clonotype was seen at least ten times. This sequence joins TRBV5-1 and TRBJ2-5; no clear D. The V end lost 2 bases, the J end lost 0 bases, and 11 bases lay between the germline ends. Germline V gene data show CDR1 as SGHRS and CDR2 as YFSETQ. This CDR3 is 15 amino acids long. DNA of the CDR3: TGCGCCAGCAGCTTATTGGCCGCCTACCAAGAGACCCAGTACTTC. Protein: CASSLLAAYQETQYF.

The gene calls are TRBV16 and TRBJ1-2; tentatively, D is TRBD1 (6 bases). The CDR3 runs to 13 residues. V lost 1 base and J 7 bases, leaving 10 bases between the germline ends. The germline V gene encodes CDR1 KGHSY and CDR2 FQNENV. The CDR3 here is CASSQWGRGGYTF. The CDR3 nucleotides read TGTGCCAGCAGCCAATGGGGGCGCGGTGGCTACACCTTC.

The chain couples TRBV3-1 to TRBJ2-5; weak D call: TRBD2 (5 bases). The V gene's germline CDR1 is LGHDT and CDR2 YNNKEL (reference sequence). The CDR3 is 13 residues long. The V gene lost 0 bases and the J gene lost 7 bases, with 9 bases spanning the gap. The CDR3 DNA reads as TGTGCCAGCAGCCAAGAAGCCGGAGGGACCCAGTACTTC. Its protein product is CASSQEAGGTQYF.

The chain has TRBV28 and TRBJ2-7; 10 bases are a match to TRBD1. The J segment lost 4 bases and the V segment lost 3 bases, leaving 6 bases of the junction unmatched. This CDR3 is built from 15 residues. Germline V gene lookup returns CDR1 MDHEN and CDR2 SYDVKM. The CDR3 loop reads CASSFHGQGDYEQYF. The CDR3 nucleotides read TGTGCCAGCAGTTTTCACGGACAGGGGGATTACGAGCAGTACTTC.

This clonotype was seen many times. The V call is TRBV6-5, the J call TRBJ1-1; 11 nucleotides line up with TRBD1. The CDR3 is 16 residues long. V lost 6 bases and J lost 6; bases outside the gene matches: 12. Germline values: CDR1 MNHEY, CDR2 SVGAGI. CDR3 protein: CASSRGQGARVSEAFF. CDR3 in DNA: TGTGCCAGCAGCCGAGGACAGGGGGCGCGAGTTTCTGAAGCTTTCTTT.

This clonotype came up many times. CDR3 nucleotide sequence: TGCGCCAGCAACCTCGGGACAGACAACTACGAGCAGTACTTC. Translated: CASNLGTDNYEQYF. V and J are TRBV5-1 and TRBJ2-7; TRBD1 matches 7 bases. Germline V gene lookup returns CDR1 SGHRS and CDR2 YFSETQ. The CDR3 extends over 14 amino acids. The V segment lost 6 bases and the J segment 3 bases; nucleotides outside the gene matches: 9.

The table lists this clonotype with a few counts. The chain's CDR3 is CASRHDTNTGELFF. CDR3 in DNA: TGCGCCAGCAGACACGACACCAACACCGGGGAGCTGTTTTTT. The chain employs TRBV10-2 and TRBJ2-2; D uncertain. V lost 6 bases and J 2 bases, leaving 10 bases between the germline ends. The CDR3 is made up of 14 amino acids. Germline assignment: CDR1 WSHSY and CDR2 SAAADI.

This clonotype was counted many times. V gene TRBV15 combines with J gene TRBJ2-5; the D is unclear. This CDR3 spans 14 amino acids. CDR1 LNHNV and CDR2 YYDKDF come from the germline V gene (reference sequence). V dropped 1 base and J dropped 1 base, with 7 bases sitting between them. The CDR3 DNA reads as TGTGCCACCAGCAGAGCCCGGGTCCAAGAGACCCAGTACTTC. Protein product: CATSRARVQETQYF.

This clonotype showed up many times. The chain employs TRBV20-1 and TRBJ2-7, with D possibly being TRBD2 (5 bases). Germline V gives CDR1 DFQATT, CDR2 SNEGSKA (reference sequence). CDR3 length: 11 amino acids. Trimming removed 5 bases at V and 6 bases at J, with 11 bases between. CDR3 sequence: CSARTRGEQYF. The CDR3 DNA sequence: TGCAGTGCTCGCACACGGGGCGAGCAGTACTTC.

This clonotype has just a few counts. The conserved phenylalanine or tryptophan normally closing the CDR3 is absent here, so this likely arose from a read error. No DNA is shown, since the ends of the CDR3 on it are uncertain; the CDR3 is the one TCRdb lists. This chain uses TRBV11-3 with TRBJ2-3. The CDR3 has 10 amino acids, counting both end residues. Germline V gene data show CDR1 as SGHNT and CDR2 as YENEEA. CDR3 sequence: CASSLVISDA.

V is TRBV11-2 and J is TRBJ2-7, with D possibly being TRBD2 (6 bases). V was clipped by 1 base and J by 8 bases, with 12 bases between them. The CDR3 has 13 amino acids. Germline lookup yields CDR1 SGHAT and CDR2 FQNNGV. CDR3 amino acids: CASSLVPGEKQYF. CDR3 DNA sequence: TGTGCCAGCAGCTTAGTGCCGGGGGAAAAGCAGTACTTC.

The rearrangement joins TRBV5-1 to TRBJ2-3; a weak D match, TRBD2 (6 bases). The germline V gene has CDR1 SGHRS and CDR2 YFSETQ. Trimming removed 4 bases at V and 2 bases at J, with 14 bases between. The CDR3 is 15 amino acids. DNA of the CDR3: TGCGCCAGCAGCCCGGGGGACTCCACCACAGATACGCAGTATTTT. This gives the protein CASSPGDSTTDTQYF.

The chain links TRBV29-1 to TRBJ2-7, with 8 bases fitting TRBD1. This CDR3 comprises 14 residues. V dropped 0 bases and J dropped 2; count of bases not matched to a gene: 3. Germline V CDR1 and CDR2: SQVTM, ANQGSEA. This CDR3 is CSVEERDRPYEQYF. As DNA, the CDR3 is TGCAGCGTTGAAGAGAGGGACAGGCCCTACGAGCAGTACTTC.

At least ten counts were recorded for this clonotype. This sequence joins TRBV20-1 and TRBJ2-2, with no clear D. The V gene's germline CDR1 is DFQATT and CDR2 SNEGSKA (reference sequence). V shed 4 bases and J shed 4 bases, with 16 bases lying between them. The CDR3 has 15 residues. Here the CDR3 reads CSANRVSSGTGELFF. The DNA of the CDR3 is TGCAGTGCTAATCGAGTTTCCTCGGGCACCGGGGAGCTGTTTTTT.

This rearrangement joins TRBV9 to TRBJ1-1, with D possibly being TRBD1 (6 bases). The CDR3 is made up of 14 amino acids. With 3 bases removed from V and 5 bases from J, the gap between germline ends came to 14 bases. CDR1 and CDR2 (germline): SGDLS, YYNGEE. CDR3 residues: CASSAGGQGTEAFF. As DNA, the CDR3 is TGTGCCAGCAGCGCCGGGGGGCAGGGGACTGAAGCTTTCTTT.

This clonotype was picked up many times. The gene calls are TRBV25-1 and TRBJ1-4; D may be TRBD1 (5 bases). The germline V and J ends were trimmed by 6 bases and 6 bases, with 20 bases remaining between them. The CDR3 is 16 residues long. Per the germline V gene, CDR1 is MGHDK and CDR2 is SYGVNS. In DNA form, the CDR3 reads TGTGCCAGCAGAGGACAACCCACCCCTGGGGATGAAAAACTGTTTTTT. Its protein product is CASRGQPTPGDEKLFF.

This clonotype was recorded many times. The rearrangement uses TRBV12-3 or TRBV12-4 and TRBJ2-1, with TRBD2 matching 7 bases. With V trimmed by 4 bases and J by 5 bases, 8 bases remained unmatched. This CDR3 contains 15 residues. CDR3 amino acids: CASSSLAVLDNEQFF. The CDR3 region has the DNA TGTGCCAGCAGTTCGCTAGCGGTTCTTGACAATGAGCAGTTCTTC.

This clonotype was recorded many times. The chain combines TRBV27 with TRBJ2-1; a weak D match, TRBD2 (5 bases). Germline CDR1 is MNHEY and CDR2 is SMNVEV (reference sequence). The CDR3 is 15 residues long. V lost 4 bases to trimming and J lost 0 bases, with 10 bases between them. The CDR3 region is CASSSSGFSYNEQFF. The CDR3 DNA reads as TGTGCCAGCAGTTCCTCGGGGTTCTCCTACAATGAGCAGTTCTTC.

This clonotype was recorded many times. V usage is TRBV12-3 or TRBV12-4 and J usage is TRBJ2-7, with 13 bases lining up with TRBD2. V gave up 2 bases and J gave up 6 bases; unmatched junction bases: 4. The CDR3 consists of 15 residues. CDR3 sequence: CASSLLLAGGSEQYF. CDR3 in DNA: TGTGCCAGCAGTTTATTACTAGCGGGAGGGTCCGAGCAGTACTTC.

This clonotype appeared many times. The CDR3 sequence: CSAIGTPPNTGELFF. The CDR3 coding sequence is TGCAGTGCCATAGGGACCCCCCCGAACACCGGGGAGCTGTTTTTT. This chain joins TRBV20-1 and TRBJ2-2; possibly TRBD1 or TRBD2 for D (5 bases each). V was pared by 6 bases and J by 0 bases, with 14 bases between. Germline assignment: CDR1 DFQATT and CDR2 SNEGSKA (reference sequence). The CDR3 covers 15 residues.